Listed below are T cell receptor beta chains from one sample, sequenced in a study of blood T cells in healthy people across ages. TCRdb called the 5' RACE reads again in MiXCR, with one record for every CDR3 protein. The table records about 720,000 distinct CDR3 sequences, 25% of them present only once. Separately, the same data were catalogued under a study of T cells of mothers and their children.

The sample was blood. The receptors originated from a boy younger than 18 in good health. CDR3s include the opening cysteine and the closing phenylalanine or tryptophan. The order of the fields is V gene, CDR3 length, J gene, D gene, clone size, CDR3 protein, CDR3 DNA. D genes are given only for firm matches. Part of the rows lack a size; the others show once, few, many or a class for expanded clones.

TRBV10-3,10,TRBJ2-5,.,.,CAIGEETQYF,TGTGCCATCGGCGAGGAGACCCAGTACTTC
TRBV3-1,14,TRBJ2-5,.,.,CASSHLHAQETQYF,TGTGCCAGCAGCCACTTACACGCCCAAGAGACCCAGTACTTC
TRBV20-1,14,TRBJ1-2,TRBD1,.,CSARLQGRLYGYTF,TGCAGTGCTAGATTACAGGGGCGGCTCTATGGCTACACCTTC
TRBV12-3/TRBV12-4,14,TRBJ2-2,.,.,CASSFAGDTGELFF,TGTGCCAGCAGTTTCGCCGGGGACACCGGGGAGCTGTTTTTT
TRBV28,13,TRBJ1-2,TRBD1,.,CASIPTGSQSYTF,TGTGCCAGCATTCCGACAGGGTCGCAGAGCTACACCTTC
TRBV9,16,TRBJ2-2,TRBD2,.,CASSVAGGRRTGELFF,TGTGCCAGCAGCGTAGCGGGGGGGCGCCGCACCGGGGAGCTGTTTTTT
TRBV6-5,15,TRBJ2-4,TRBD2,.,CASALAGALKNIQYF,TGTGCCAGCGCACTAGCGGGCGCCTTAAAAAACATTCAGTACTTC
TRBV9,14,TRBJ2-3,.,.,CASSVFGETDTQYF,TGTGCCAGCAGCGTATTCGGGGAAACAGATACGCAGTATTTT
TRBV18,12,TRBJ1-2,TRBD1,.,CASSSNRGGYTF,TGTGCCAGCTCATCAAACAGGGGTGGCTACACCTTC
TRBV9,13,TRBJ2-7,.,.,CASSVSGTYEQYF,TGTGCCAGCAGCGTATCAGGGACCTACGAGCAGTACTTC
TRBV6-1,16,TRBJ2-1,TRBD2,.,CASKIAGGPSYNEQFF,TGTGCCAGCAAAATAGCGGGAGGCCCCTCCTACAATGAGCAGTTCTTC
TRBV29-1,14,TRBJ1-2,TRBD1,few,CSVEDLDRGYGYTF,TGCAGCGTTGAAGACCTAGACAGGGGGTATGGCTACACCTTC
TRBV4-3,14,TRBJ1-5,.,few,CASSQERAGQPQHF,TGCGCCAGCAGCCAAGAAAGGGCAGGCCAGCCCCAGCATTTT
TRBV18,17,TRBJ1-5,.,.,CASSNIGLRIRNQPQHF,TGTGCCAGCTCAAACATCGGACTGCGAATACGCAATCAGCCCCAGCATTTT
TRBV5-1,16,TRBJ2-3,TRBD1,.,CASSLAGTGHPDTQYF,TGCGCCAGCAGCTTGGCCGGGACAGGGCACCCAGATACGCAGTATTTT
TRBV6-4,14,TRBJ2-3,TRBD2,few,CASSDVAGTDTQYF,TGTGCCAGCAGTGACGTAGCGGGGACAGATACGCAGTATTTT
TRBV11-1,14,TRBJ1-1,TRBD1,.,CASSKQGAETEAFF,TGTGCCAGCAGCAAACAGGGGGCGGAAACTGAAGCTTTCTTT
TRBV7-3,16,TRBJ2-2,TRBD2,.,CASSLELAGSTGELFF,TGTGCCAGCAGCTTAGAACTAGCGGGGAGCACCGGGGAGCTGTTTTTT
TRBV7-8,14,TRBJ1-2,.,few,CASSPYAGVDGYTF,TGTGCCAGCAGCCCCTACGCAGGGGTCGATGGCTACACCTTC
TRBV12-3/TRBV12-4,14,TRBJ2-7,.,few,CASSFHREIYEQYF,TGTGCCAGCAGTTTTCACAGGGAGATCTACGAGCAGTACTTC
TRBV7-8,16,TRBJ2-5,TRBD1,.,CASSSPTGTGAGEQYF,TGTGCCAGCAGCTCGCCAACCGGGACAGGGGCTGGGGAGCAGTACTTC
TRBV18,15,TRBJ1-3,TRBD1,few,CASSSGGEAGNTIYF,TGTGCCAGCTCTTCAGGGGGAGAGGCTGGAAACACCATATATTTT
TRBV7-2,19,TRBJ2-5,TRBD2,.,CASSLAQSSSGDLQETQYF,TGTGCCAGCAGCTTAGCGCAGTCTTCTAGCGGGGACCTCCAAGAGACCCAGTACTTC
TRBV20-1,13,TRBJ1-2,.,.,CSASPGTASGYTF,TGCAGTGCTAGCCCCGGGACGGCCTCGGGCTACACCTTC
TRBV13,19,TRBJ2-2,.,many,CASSYPTGPKEVNTGELFF,TGTGCCAGCAGCTACCCGACAGGTCCTAAGGAGGTGAACACCGGGGAGCTGTTTTTT
TRBV4-1,12,TRBJ2-5,TRBD2,few,CASSHLGLGSFF,TGCGCCAGCAGCCATCTGGGACTAGGGAGTTTCTTC
TRBV12-3/TRBV12-4,14,TRBJ1-6,.,few,CASSLGGVYSPLHF,TGTGCCAGCAGTTTGGGGGGGGTTTATTCACCCCTCCACTTT
TRBV20-1,13,TRBJ1-2,.,few,CSASPQGNYGYTF,TGCAGTGCTAGTCCGCAGGGGAACTATGGCTACACCTTC
TRBV5-1,16,TRBJ2-6,TRBD1,.,CASSSKTGPGANVLTF,TGCGCCAGCAGCTCAAAGACAGGGCCTGGGGCCAACGTCCTGACTTTC
TRBV9,15,TRBJ2-3,TRBD2,.,CVNSRPGLGTDTQYF,TGTGTCAACAGCCGGCCGGGACTAGGCACAGATACGCAGTATTTT
TRBV6-2/TRBV6-3,15,TRBJ1-2,.,.,CASSLLGPPNYGYTF,TGTGCCAGCAGCCTACTGGGACCTCCTAACTATGGCTACACCTTC
TRBV29-1,15,TRBJ2-3,.,.,CSVEDHRTYTDTQYF,TGCAGCGTTGAAGATCACCGGACTTACACAGATACGCAGTATTTT
TRBV2,16,TRBJ1-3,.,.,CASSEELVSSGNTIYF,TGTGCCAGCAGTGAAGAGCTTGTCAGCTCTGGAAACACCATATATTTT
TRBV18,16,TRBJ2-3,TRBD2,few,CASSPQIGGATDTQYF,TGTGCCAGCTCACCACAGATCGGGGGGGCGACAGATACGCAGTATTTT
TRBV4-2,16,TRBJ2-3,TRBD2,.,CASSQDGEREMDTQYF,TGTGCCAGCAGCCAAGACGGGGAGCGGGAGATGGATACGCAGTATTTT
TRBV2,18,TRBJ2-5,TRBD1,.,CASSVPKIPGQSQETQYF,TGTGCCAGCAGCGTACCAAAAATTCCGGGACAGAGCCAAGAGACCCAGTACTTC
TRBV6-5,14,TRBJ2-7,.,few,CASSSTQGTYEQYF,TGTGCCAGCAGTTCTACGCAGGGGACCTACGAGCAGTACTTC
TRBV4-1,13,TRBJ2-5,.,.,CASSPWPRETQYF,TGCGCCAGCAGCCCTTGGCCCCGAGAGACCCAGTACTTC
TRBV10-3,15,TRBJ1-5,TRBD1,few,CAIRGGQGSNQPQHF,TGTGCCATCAGGGGGGGACAGGGTAGCAATCAGCCCCAGCATTTT
TRBV4-3,12,TRBJ2-2,.,few,CASSQESGALFF,TGCGCCAGCAGCCAAGAAAGTGGTGCGCTGTTTTTT
TRBV7-9,13,TRBJ1-1,.,.,CASSLDFVGEAFF,TGTGCCAGCAGCTTAGATTTTGTCGGAGAAGCTTTCTTT
TRBV14,14,TRBJ2-5,.,.,CASSQSSGVWAQYF,TGTGCCAGCAGCCAATCATCCGGCGTTTGGGCCCAGTACTTC
TRBV6-2/TRBV6-3,14,TRBJ2-2,TRBD1,few,CASSYLQGHGELFF,TGTGCCAGCAGTTACCTACAGGGGCACGGGGAGCTGTTTTTT
TRBV15,18,TRBJ2-2,TRBD1,few,CATSRDVWDRTNTGELFF,TGTGCCACCAGCAGAGATGTTTGGGACAGGACGAACACCGGGGAGCTGTTTTTT
TRBV12-3/TRBV12-4,12,TRBJ2-1,.,.,CASSFGGTRQFF,TGTGCCAGCAGTTTTGGAGGGACACGACAGTTCTTC
TRBV2,13,TRBJ2-1,.,.,CASSEAGPFEQLF,TGTGCCAGCAGTGAAGCGGGTCCATTTGAGCAGTTATTC
TRBV27,15,TRBJ1-5,.,.,CASRTDSYSNQPQHF,TGCGCCAGCAGAACGGACTCCTATAGCAATCAGCCCCAGCATTTT
TRBV12-3/TRBV12-4,14,TRBJ1-2,.,few,CASSLGGRYYGYTF,TGTGCCAGCAGTTTGGGGGGCAGATACTATGGCTACACCTTC
TRBV29-1,13,TRBJ2-5,.,few,CSAGTGLWETQYF,TGCAGCGCCGGGACGGGGCTCTGGGAGACCCAGTACTTC
TRBV29-1,16,TRBJ2-5,TRBD2,few,CSAAKLRGREQETQYF,TGCAGCGCCGCCAAATTAAGAGGGAGGGAACAAGAGACCCAGTACTTC
TRBV29-1,13,TRBJ1-1,.,once,CSGRWGISTEAFF,TGCAGCGGCCGGTGGGGGATTAGCACTGAAGCTTTCTTT
TRBV4-3,16,TRBJ2-1,.,few,CASSQFVQGPYNEQFF,TGCGCCAGCAGCCAATTTGTGCAGGGTCCCTACAATGAGCAGTTCTTC
TRBV7-9,16,TRBJ2-7,.,few,CASSQTTGTSSYEQYF,TGTGCCAGCAGCCAGACCACAGGGACAAGCTCCTACGAGCAGTACTTC
TRBV7-2,14,TRBJ2-1,.,.,CASSLVGGFDEQFF,TGTGCCAGCAGCTTAGTGGGCGGGTTCGATGAGCAGTTCTTC
TRBV20-1,16,TRBJ1-4,TRBD1,many,CSALDGTVATNEKLFF,TGCAGTGCTCTTGACGGGACAGTTGCAACTAATGAAAAACTGTTTTTT
TRBV29-1,12,TRBJ1-1,.,few,CSVGQSNTEAFF,TGCAGCGTTGGGCAGTCGAACACTGAAGCTTTCTTT
TRBV18,14,TRBJ1-4,.,.,CASSPGQMREKLFF,TGTGCCAGCTCACCCGGCCAAATGAGGGAAAAACTGTTTTTT
TRBV3-1,19,TRBJ2-1,TRBD2,few,CASSQESGGGTRPPAEQFF,TGTGCCAGCAGCCAAGAGTCGGGCGGGGGGACCCGCCCCCCCGCTGAGCAGTTCTTC
TRBV3-1,17,TRBJ2-1,TRBD2,.,CASSLNPSGGFGDEQFF,TGTGCCAGCAGCCTAAATCCTAGCGGGGGGTTCGGCGATGAGCAGTTCTTC
TRBV27,16,TRBJ2-7,.,.,CASSAKGTKNYYEQYF,TGTGCCAGCAGTGCTAAAGGGACGAAGAACTACTACGAGCAGTACTTC